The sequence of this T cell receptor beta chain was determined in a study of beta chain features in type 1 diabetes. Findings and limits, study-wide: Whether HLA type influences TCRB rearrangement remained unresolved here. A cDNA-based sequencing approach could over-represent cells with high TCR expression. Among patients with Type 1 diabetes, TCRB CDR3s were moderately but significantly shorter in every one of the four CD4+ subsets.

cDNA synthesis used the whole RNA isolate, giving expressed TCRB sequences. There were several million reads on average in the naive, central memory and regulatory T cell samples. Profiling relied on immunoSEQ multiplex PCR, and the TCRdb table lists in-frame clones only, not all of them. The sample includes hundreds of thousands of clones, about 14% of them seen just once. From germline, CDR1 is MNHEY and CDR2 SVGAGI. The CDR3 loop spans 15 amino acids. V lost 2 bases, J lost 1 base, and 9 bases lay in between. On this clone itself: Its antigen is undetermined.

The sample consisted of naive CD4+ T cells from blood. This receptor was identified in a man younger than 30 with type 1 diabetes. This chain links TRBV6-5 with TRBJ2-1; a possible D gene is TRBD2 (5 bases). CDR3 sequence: CASSYEGMSYNEQFF. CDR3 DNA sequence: TGTGCCAGCAGTTACGAGGGAATGTCCTACAATGAGCAGTTCTTC.